These T cell receptor beta chains were read from a single sample in a study of T cells in Graves' hyperthyroidism and ophthalmopathy. TCRdb reprocessed the multiplex PCR reads with MiXCR, giving one entry per CDR3 protein. The sample has fewer than 750,000 distinct CDR3 sequences; roughly 14% are singletons. The sequencing input was blood. These receptors came from a woman aged 40 to 49 with Graves' ophthalmopathy. The CDR3 runs from the conserved cysteine through the conserved F or W. D genes are given only for firm matches. Size is omitted from some rows. Given values are once, few, many or a class for expanded clones.

V: TRBV20-1
size: many
D: TRBD1
J: TRBJ2-5
DNA: TGCAGTGCTAGACCTATACAGGGGGCCGTCCAAGAGACCCAGTACTTC
CDR3: CSARPIQGAVQETQYF

V: TRBV19
size: many
D: TRBD2
J: TRBJ2-7
DNA: TGTGCCAGCCGCGCAATAGGGCAGGGACTACCCCTCGGAGTGCAGTACTTC
CDR3: CASRAIGQGLPLGVQYF

V: TRBV28
size: many
D: -
J: TRBJ1-1
DNA: TGTGCCAGCAGGCCAGCAAACACTGAAGCTTTCTTT
CDR3: CASRPANTEAFF

V: TRBV2
size: many
D: -
J: TRBJ2-2
DNA: TGTGCCAGCAGGGAAGGGGACCTCGCGAACACCGGGGAGCTGTTTTTT
CDR3: CASREGDLANTGELFF

V: TRBV9
size: many
D: TRBD2
J: TRBJ2-5
DNA: TGTGCCAGCAGCGTAGTAGCGGGAGAGACCCAGTACTTC
CDR3: CASSVVAGETQYF

V: TRBV27
size: many
D: -
J: TRBJ1-5
DNA: TGTGCCAGGGACAGCAGCAATCAGCCCCAGCATTTT
CDR3: CARDSSNQPQHF

V: TRBV5-4
size: -
D: -
J: TRBJ1-2
DNA: TGTGCCAGCAGCTCCCCTGGGGCAGGGGAAAAAGGTTACACCTTC
CDR3: CASSSPGAGEKGYTF

V: TRBV28
size: many
D: -
J: TRBJ1-5
DNA: TGTGCCAGCGTCAAGTTGGGGTCTAGGAGCAATCAGCCCCAGCATTTT
CDR3: CASVKLGSRSNQPQHF

V: TRBV11-2
size: few
D: TRBD1
J: TRBJ2-6
DNA: TGTGCCAGCAGCGCGGACAGGGGCGGTGGGGCCAACGTCCTGACTTTC
CDR3: CASSADRGGGANVLTF

V: TRBV5-1
size: many
D: -
J: TRBJ2-5
DNA: TGCGCCAGCAGCTTGGAGGGACTCCCAGAGACCCAGTACTTC
CDR3: CASSLEGLPETQYF

V: TRBV28
size: many
D: -
J: TRBJ2-3
DNA: TGTGCCAGCAGTTTCCTATCGGGCACAGATACGCAGTATTTT
CDR3: CASSFLSGTDTQYF

V: TRBV18
size: many
D: -
J: TRBJ1-1
DNA: TGTGCCAGCTCGGTGGACAGGAACACTGAAGCTTTCTTT
CDR3: CASSVDRNTEAFF

V: TRBV6-1
size: few
D: -
J: TRBJ2-5
DNA: TGTGCCAGCACCCCAGGCATCCGTGAGACCCAGTACTTC
CDR3: CASTPGIRETQYF

V: TRBV6-2/TRBV6-3
size: -
D: TRBD1
J: TRBJ1-2
DNA: TGTGCCAGCAGACAGACAGGGGAGGATGGCTACACCTTC
CDR3: CASRQTGEDGYTF

V: TRBV27
size: many
D: TRBD2
J: TRBJ2-5
DNA: TGTGCCAGCAGTAGCTGGCTAGCGGGAGTGGCAGAGACCCAGTACTTC
CDR3: CASSSWLAGVAETQYF

V: TRBV10-3
size: many
D: -
J: TRBJ1-2
DNA: TGTGCCATCAGTGAGTCGTGGCGGGACTTTTCCAACTATGGCTACACCTTC
CDR3: CAISESWRDFSNYGYTF

V: TRBV6-1
size: -
D: TRBD2
J: TRBJ2-7
DNA: TGTGCCAGCACACTAGCGGGAAACAACGAGCAGTACTTC
CDR3: CASTLAGNNEQYF

V: TRBV14
size: many
D: TRBD2
J: TRBJ2-7
DNA: TGTGCCAGCAGCCATCCCAGCGGGAGGGCCGGGTACGAGCAGTACTTC
CDR3: CASSHPSGRAGYEQYF

V: TRBV11-2
size: many
D: -
J: TRBJ2-5
DNA: TGTGCCAGCAGCTTAGTGCCGGGAGCCAGAGAGACCCAGTACTTC
CDR3: CASSLVPGARETQYF

V: TRBV19
size: many
D: -
J: TRBJ2-7
DNA: TGTGCCAGTAGTGCCCTAGCGCGAGCCTACGAGCAGTACTTC
CDR3: CASSALARAYEQYF

V: TRBV12-3/TRBV12-4
size: few
D: -
J: TRBJ1-1
DNA: TGTGCCACCACCGAGGGGCGAGGGGCAGGTACTGAAGCTTTCTTT
CDR3: CATTEGRGAGTEAFF